The subject of this entry is one T cell receptor beta chain. Its matching antigen is unknown. Trimming removed 4 bases at V and 2 bases at J, with 15 bases between. CDR1 is SQVTM and CDR2 is ANQGSEA in the germline V gene. The CDR3 spans 15 residues. TCRdb called the 5' RACE reads again in MiXCR, with one record for every CDR3 protein. The table includes roughly 200,000 distinct CDR3 sequences, around a fifth detected once. The data were taken from a study of T-cell memory formation after mild COVID-19. Whole-study results and caveats: Memory cells collected pre-infection included some clones that later responded, suggesting cross-reactive memory joined. SARS-CoV-2 specificity was not confirmed for second-wave clones peaking on day 37. For contracting clones, CD4+ ones sat mainly in CM and EM, CD8+ in EMRA.

The rearrangement uses TRBV29-1 and TRBJ1-5; D unclear. Sample: PBMCs or a T cell subset sorted from them (not recorded which). The TCR comes from an adult woman who had mild COVID-19 (a few samples of this study predate the infection). Cell type and time point are not known. CDR3 sequence: CSVAEDYGGNQPQHF. CDR3 sequence (DNA): TGCAGCGTTGCTGAGGACTACGGGGGCAATCAGCCCCAGCATTTT.